Listed below are T cell receptor beta chains from one sample, sequenced in a study of blood T cell repertoires in COVID-19. Generated by immunoSEQ multiplex PCR, the TCRdb table keeps only in-frame clones and is missing some. The table includes more than 65,000 clones, around 84% detected once. Sequencing used peripheral blood. Receptors originate from a human donor in a cohort sampled during active COVID-19. Each CDR3 is given with its conserved first and last residue. A D gene is named only where the DNA matches it firmly. Clone size is not always given. Where it is, it says once, few, many or a class for expanded clones.

V	J	size	D	CDR3	DNA
TRBV19	TRBJ1-4	.	.	CASSPGQRREKLFF	TGTGCCAGTAGTCCCGGACAGCGGAGGGAAAAACTGTTTTTT
TRBV6-5	TRBJ2-7	.	.	CASSIGTLSSYEQYF	TGTGCCAGCAGTATCGGGACATTAAGCTCCTACGAGCAGTACTTC
TRBV27	TRBJ2-7	.	.	CASRELGSDYEQYF	TGTGCCAGCAGGGAGTTGGGCTCGGACTACGAGCAATACTTC
TRBV9	TRBJ2-1	.	.	CASSVGQLSNEQFF	TGTGCCAGCAGCGTAGGACAGCTAAGCAATGAGCAGTTCTTC
TRBV6-6	TRBJ2-7	.	TRBD2	CASSLPSGSAYEQYF	TGTGCCAGCAGTCTGCCTAGCGGGAGCGCCTACGAGCAGTACTTC
TRBV19	TRBJ2-7	.	TRBD1	CASSSQGGPYEQYF	TGTGCCAGTAGTTCACAGGGGGGCCCCTACGAGCAGTACTTC
TRBV4-1	TRBJ1-1	.	.	CASSQGRGTPTEAFF	TGCGCCAGCAGCCAGGGGCGGGGGACTCCAACTGAAGCTTTCTTT
TRBV5-1	TRBJ2-5	.	TRBD1	CASSLGVQGVTETQYF	TGCGCCAGCAGCTTGGGCGTACAGGGGGTGACGGAGACCCAGTACTTC
TRBV7-2	TRBJ1-6	.	.	CASSTYRDSPLHF	TGTGCCAGCAGTACCTACAGGGATTCACCCCTCCACTTT
TRBV5-1	TRBJ2-1	.	.	CASSLAQGNEQFF	TGCGCCAGCAGCTTGGCCCAGGGGAATGAGCAGTTCTTC
TRBV6-1	TRBJ1-3	.	.	CASSDNSLSGNTIYF	TGTGCCAGCAGTGACAACAGCCTCTCTGGAAACACCATATATTTT
TRBV28	TRBJ1-2	.	TRBD1	CASSSPTGGRQGYTF	TGTGCCAGCAGTTCGCCGACAGGGGGTAGACAGGGCTACACCTTC
TRBV5-1	TRBJ1-1	.	TRBD1	CASSDDRVGDTEAFF	TGCGCCAGCAGCGACGACAGGGTGGGGGACACTGAAGCTTTCTTT
TRBV6-1	TRBJ2-5	.	.	CASSEQGWQETQYF	TGTGCCAGCAGTGAACAGGGTTGGCAAGAGACCCAGTACTTC
TRBV18	TRBJ1-1	few	.	CASSPGPGVYTEAFF	TGTGCCAGCTCACCAGGTCCAGGGGTGTACACTGAAGCTTTCTTT
TRBV3-1/TRBV3-2	TRBJ1-6	.	TRBD1	CASSQSTGGRSYNSPLHF	TGTGCCAGCAGCCAAAGTACAGGGGGCCGATCCTATAATTCACCCCTCCACTTT
TRBV5-1	TRBJ2-7	.	TRBD1	CASSGGTGSLYEQYF	TGCGCCAGCAGCGGAGGGACAGGCTCCCTCTACGAGCAGTACTTC
TRBV9	TRBJ2-6	.	.	CASRDSSGANVLTF	TGTGCCAGCAGGGACAGCTCTGGGGCCAACGTCCTGACTTTC
TRBV6-6	TRBJ2-5	.	TRBD2	CASSYSPSGDQETQYF	TGTGCCAGCAGTTACTCTCCTAGCGGGGACCAAGAGACCCAGTACTTC
TRBV19	TRBJ2-1	.	TRBD2	CASSMSGIGKGGEQFF	TGTGCCAGTAGCATGAGCGGGATTGGTAAGGGTGGTGAGCAGTTCTTC
TRBV28	TRBJ2-7	.	TRBD2	CASIPGGASGIYEQYF	TGTGCCAGCATTCCGGGGGGAGCTAGCGGGATCTACGAGCAGTACTTC
TRBV7-8	TRBJ1-4	.	.	CASSFAGTTNEKLFF	TGTGCCAGCAGCTTCGCGGGAACAACTAATGAAAAACTGTTTTTT
TRBV2	TRBJ2-2	.	.	CASGIGPGELFF	TGTGCCAGCGGTATCGGTCCTGGGGAGCTGTTTTTT
TRBV28	TRBJ2-7	few	.	CASSPLKAEQYF	TGTGCCAGCAGTCCTCTGAAAGCCGAGCAGTACTTC
TRBV6-5	TRBJ2-7	.	.	CASKIRLPGSYEQYF	TGTGCCAGCAAGATACGACTCCCTGGTTCCTACGAGCAGTACTTC
TRBV2	TRBJ2-1	.	.	CASRPQAYNEQFF	TGTGCCAGCAGGCCCCAGGCGTACAATGAGCAGTTCTTC
TRBV6-2/TRBV6-3	TRBJ1-5	.	.	CASSQGSVGNQPQHF	TGTGCCAGCAGTCAGGGGTCGGTCGGCAATCAGCCCCAGCATTTT
TRBV12-3/TRBV12-4	TRBJ2-7	.	.	CASSSGLSYEQYF	TGTGCCAGTTCCTCAGGGCTCTCCTACGAGCAGTACTTC
TRBV10-3	TRBJ2-3	few	TRBD2	CAISVGTSSTDTQYF	TGTGCCATCAGTGTGGGGACTAGCAGCACAGATACGCAGTATTTT
TRBV5-1	TRBJ2-3	.	TRBD2	CASSETSGSRDTQYF	TGCGCCAGCAGCGAGACTAGCGGGAGTCGGGATACGCAGTATTTT
TRBV27	TRBJ2-3	.	.	CASSLRVPTDTQYF	TGTGCCAGCAGTTTGAGGGTACCCACAGATACGCAGTATTTT
TRBV24-1	TRBJ2-2	.	.	CATSDGLPITGDTGELFF	TGTGCCACCAGTGATGGACTGCCTATCACCGGGGACACCGGGGAGCTGTTTTTT
TRBV11-2	TRBJ2-3	.	.	CASSLDRSDTQYF	TGTGCCAGCAGCTTAGATCGGTCAGATACGCAGTATTTT
TRBV5-1	TRBJ1-4	few	.	CASTGQGSTNEKLFF	TGCGCCAGCACCGGGCAGGGTTCAACTAATGAAAAACTGTTTTTT
TRBV19	TRBJ2-7	.	TRBD2	CASSIISGRSRSYEQYF	TGTGCCAGTAGTATAATTAGCGGGAGGTCACGCTCCTACGAGCAGTACTTC
TRBV2	TRBJ2-7	.	.	CASSESPSPRQYF	TGTGCCAGCAGTGAGAGCCCGAGCCCAAGGCAGTACTTC
TRBV28	TRBJ1-2	.	TRBD1	CATIRGQGYGYTF	TGTGCCACCATCCGAGGACAGGGCTATGGCTACACCTTC
TRBV27	TRBJ2-7	.	TRBD2	CASRRLAGDYEQYF	TGTGCCAGCAGACGACTAGCGGGAGACTACGAGCAGTACTTC
TRBV18	TRBJ2-5	once	.	CASSPKLQGRETQYF	TGTGCCAGCTCACCAAAATTACAGGGCCGGGAGACCCAGTACTTC
TRBV29-1	TRBJ2-7	.	TRBD2	CSVETPGLAGGAYEQYF	TGCAGCGTTGAAACCCCTGGACTAGCGGGAGGAGCCTACGAGCAGTACTTC
TRBV2	TRBJ2-2	.	TRBD1	CATYTGGVRTGELFF	TGTGCCACCTACACAGGGGGCGTAAGGACCGGGGAGCTGTTTTTT
TRBV15	TRBJ2-5	once	TRBD1	CATSRTGTVQETQYF	TGTGCCACCAGCAGAACCGGGACAGTACAAGAGACCCAGTACTTC
TRBV19	TRBJ1-1	.	.	CASSIRDSRAFF	TGTGCCAGTAGTATACGCGACAGTCGAGCTTTCTTT
TRBV7-2	TRBJ1-5	.	TRBD1	CASSRRHHRGSNQPQHF	TGTGCCAGCAGCAGACGCCACCACAGGGGAAGCAATCAGCCCCAGCATTTT
TRBV6-5	TRBJ1-1	.	.	CASGTGGAPRTEAFF	TGTGCCAGCGGCACCGGGGGGGCGCCGCGGACTGAAGCTTTCTTT
TRBV19	TRBJ2-1	.	TRBD2	CASTPGGFYNEQFF	TGTGCCAGTACCCCGGGAGGTTTCTACAATGAGCAGTTCTTC
TRBV5-6	TRBJ2-3	.	TRBD1	CASSFGQGIPDTQYF	TGTGCCAGCAGCTTCGGACAGGGGATTCCAGATACGCAGTATTTT
TRBV11-2	TRBJ2-2	.	.	CASSLQTGANTGELFF	TGTGCCAGCAGCTTACAGACAGGAGCGAACACCGGGGAGCTGTTTTTT
TRBV6-1	TRBJ1-3	once	.	CASSAGLSRGSGNTIYF	TGTGCCAGCAGTGCCGGACTCTCCAGGGGCTCTGGAAACACCATATATTTT
TRBV5-1	TRBJ2-1	.	.	CASSLAEGSYNEQFF	TGCGCCAGCAGCTTAGCGGAAGGCTCCTACAATGAGCAGTTCTTC